The next 9 T cell receptor beta chains were all read from a single sample in a study of early T cells in non-severe SARS-CoV-2 infection. TCRdb reprocessed the 5' RACE reads with MiXCR, giving one entry per CDR3 protein. The sample holds 75,000 to 100,000 distinct CDR3 sequences, approximately 14% seen once. The sample taken for sequencing was whole blood. The receptor set was obtained from an adult who was a healthcare worker with PCR-confirmed SARS-CoV-2 infection or an uninfected control (not recorded which).

This clonotype was observed a few times. The CDR3 loop reads CSATPNYGYTF. The DNA for the CDR3 is TGCAGTGCTACTCCCAACTATGGCTACACCTTC. This sequence joins TRBV20-1 and TRBJ1-2; D remains unclear. Trimming stripped 4 bases from V and 2 bases from J, with 5 bases between. The CDR3 runs to 11 residues. Germline V gene data show CDR1 as DFQATT and CDR2 as SNEGSKA (reference sequence).

This sequence joins TRBV7-8 and TRBJ2-3, with D unclear. V was pared by 2 bases and J by 4 bases, with 10 bases between. The CDR3 consists of 14 residues. Germline CDR1 and CDR2: SGHVS and FQNEAQ. The DNA of the CDR3 is TGTGCCAGCAGCTTAAAGGGTAGGGCAGATACGCAGTATTTT. Amino acid sequence: CASSLKGRADTQYF.

A few counts support this clonotype. The chain recombines TRBV20-1 with TRBJ1-1, with no clear D. The V end was cut by 0 bases, the J end by 1 base, with 9 bases between. CDR3 length: 14 residues. Germline V lookup: CDR1 DFQATT, CDR2 SNEGSKA (reference sequence). CDR3 DNA: TGCAGTGCTAGAGATTTGGGTGCGAACACTGAAGCTTTCTTT. It specifies CSARDLGANTEAFF.

Ten or more counts support this clonotype. The chain uses TRBV7-2 and TRBJ2-3; D gene unclear. Looked up from germline, CDR1 is SGHTA and CDR2 is FQGNSA. The CDR3 loop spans 12 amino acids. V lost 5 bases and J 5 bases, leaving 8 bases between the germline ends. The CDR3 nucleotides are TGTGCCAGCAGCCAGAGAGGAGATACGCAGTATTTT. Residues: CASSQRGDTQYF.

The rearrangement links TRBV10-3 to TRBJ2-3; D unresolved. CDR1 and CDR2 (germline): ENHRY, SYGVKD. The CDR3 sequence is 13 residues long. Trimming shortened V by 8 bases and J by 0 bases, and 9 bases separated the two germline ends. Here the CDR3 reads CAIATTSTDTQYF. CDR3 DNA: TGTGCCATCGCCACAACTAGCACAGATACGCAGTATTTT.

The rearrangement links TRBV27 to TRBJ2-3; 8 nucleotides match TRBD2. The length of the CDR3 is 15 residues. Germline CDR1 and CDR2: MNHEY and SMNVEV (reference sequence). The V and J ends lost 8 bases and 6 bases, in that order; junction bases with no gene match: 13. The DNA for the CDR3 is TGTGCCAGCGGATCCCGGGGGGGGTGGTGGGATACGCAGTATTTT. This gives the protein CASGSRGGWWDTQYF.

The sample holds a few counts of this clonotype. The CDR3 DNA follows: TGCAGTGCCATACAGGGGGCTGACTATGGCTACACCTTC. Translating gives CSAIQGADYGYTF. This rearrangement joins TRBV20-1 to TRBJ1-2, with 9 bases identical to TRBD1. The CDR3 extends over 13 amino acids. The germline V gene encodes CDR1 DFQATT and CDR2 SNEGSKA (reference sequence). The J segment lost 3 bases and the V segment lost 6 bases, leaving 5 bases of the junction unmatched.

This clonotype has only a few counts. This sequence joins TRBV4-1 and TRBJ2-4; D possibly matches TRBD1 or TRBD2 (6 bases each). Per germline, CDR1 MGHRA and CDR2 YSYEKL. V lost 1 base and J lost 5, with 15 bases in between. CDR3 length: 16 residues. In nucleotides, the CDR3 is TGCGCCAGCAGCCAAGGAAGTGTGGGGGGCCAAAACATTCAGTACTTC. Translated, it gives CASSQGSVGGQNIQYF.

This clonotype occurred a few times. This sequence joins TRBV29-1 and TRBJ2-1, with 8 bases lining up with TRBD2. Germline lookup yields CDR1 SQVTM and CDR2 ANQGSEA. J was trimmed by 7 bases and V by 0 bases; bases with no gene match: 11. CDR3 length: 16 amino acids. DNA for the CDR3: TGCAGCGTTGAAGATCGGCGGGGGGTGACCGCTAATGAGCAGTTCTTC. Encoded protein: CSVEDRRGVTANEQFF.